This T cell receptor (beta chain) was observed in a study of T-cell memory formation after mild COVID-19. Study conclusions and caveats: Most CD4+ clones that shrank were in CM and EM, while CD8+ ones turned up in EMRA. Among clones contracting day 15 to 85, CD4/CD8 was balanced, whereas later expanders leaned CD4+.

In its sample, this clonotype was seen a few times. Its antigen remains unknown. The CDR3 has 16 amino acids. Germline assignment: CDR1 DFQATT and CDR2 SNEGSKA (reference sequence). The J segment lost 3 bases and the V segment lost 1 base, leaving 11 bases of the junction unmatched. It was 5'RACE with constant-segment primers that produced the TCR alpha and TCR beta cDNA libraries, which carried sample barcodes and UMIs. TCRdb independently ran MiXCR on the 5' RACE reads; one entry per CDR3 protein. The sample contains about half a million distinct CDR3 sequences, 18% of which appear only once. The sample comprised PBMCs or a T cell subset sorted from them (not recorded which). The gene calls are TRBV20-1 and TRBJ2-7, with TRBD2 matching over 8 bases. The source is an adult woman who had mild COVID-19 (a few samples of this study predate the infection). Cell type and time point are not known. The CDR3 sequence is CSARGYERSGSYEQYF. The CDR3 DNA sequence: TGCAGTGCTAGAGGTTACGAGAGGAGCGGGAGCTACGAGCAGTACTTC.